This T cell receptor (beta chain) emerged from a study of OX40 agonist ivuxolimab in advanced cancers. Study conclusions and caveats: CD4+ T cells averaged fewer expanded clones than CD8+ T cells.

The CDR3 length is 15 residues. CDR1 is MDHEN and CDR2 is SYDVKM in the germline V gene. Deletions cut 2 bases from V and 4 bases from J, with 12 bases between. As for this clone: Its specificity is unknown.

Sequenced by immunoSEQ multiplex PCR; TCRdb stores in-frame clones only, minus some. Seen here are some 27,000 clones, roughly 85% observed once, and the top ten hold about 16%. The receptor was isolated from an adult with an advanced solid tumor such as melanoma, head and neck, liver or kidney cancer. This rearrangement joins TRBV28 to TRBJ1-5; TRBD1 might be the D (5 bases). The sample was CD4+ or CD8+ T cells sorted from blood, taken in a trial of the OX40 agonist ivuxolimab. DNA for the CDR3: TGTGCCAGCAGTTTAAGGGGCGGGAGGAATCAGCCCCAGCATTTT. Translated: CASSLRGGRNQPQHF.